Presented here are 20 T cell receptor beta chains from one specimen sequenced in a study of OX40 agonist ivuxolimab in advanced cancers. Library preparation was by the immunoSEQ multiplex PCR assay. Drawn from immuneACCESS, this table holds only the in-frame rearrangements with V and J called that TCRdb kept. Clones are partly lost; checked studies trace under half to an unresolved V gene and leave the rest unexplained. The sample profile shows 60,000 to 90,000 clones; approximately 82% of them were found once. About 0.71% of the sample is in the top ten clones. This material consisted of CD4+ or CD8+ T cells sorted from blood, taken in a trial of the OX40 agonist ivuxolimab. The receptor source for this set is an adult with an advanced solid tumor such as melanoma, head and neck, liver or kidney cancer.

Only one count was recorded for this clone. The chain is built from TRBV27 and TRBJ2-3; possibly TRBD1 for D (5 bases). This CDR3 is built from 16 residues. Trimming took off 0 bases at V and 2 bases at J, with 12 bases between the two ends. CDR1 is MNHEY and CDR2 is SMNVEV in the germline V gene (reference sequence). CDR3 DNA sequence: TGTGCCAGCAGTTTATCAGGGGCGCGAATCACAGATACGCAGTATTTT. Translated: CASSLSGARITDTQYF.

This chain connects TRBV19 to TRBJ2-7; maybe TRBD2 (6 bases). The CDR3 extends over 16 amino acids. Deletions cut 10 bases from V and 0 bases from J, with 22 bases between. Germline CDR1 is LNHDA and CDR2 is SQIVND (reference sequence). CDR3 in amino acids: CATPHTRDWSSYEQYF. CDR3 nucleotides: TGTGCCACCCCACATACCCGGGACTGGAGCTCCTACGAGCAGTACTTC.

The chain carries TRBV4-2 and TRBJ2-2; TRBD1 matches at 7 bases. Germline lookup yields CDR1 LGHNA and CDR2 YNFKEQ. This CDR3 region has 16 residues. Losses at the gene ends were 1 base for V and 7 bases for J; bases not matched to a gene: 9. CDR3 loop: CASSQASRQGGGELFF. CDR3 bases: TGTGCCAGCAGCCAAGCCTCCCGACAGGGCGGCGGGGAGCTGTTTTTT.

The CDR3, as DNA: TGTGCCAGCAGTTACAAGGACACGGGGAACATTCAGTACTTC. Translation gives CASSYKDTGNIQYF. J is TRBJ2-4 and V is TRBV6-6; D assignment may be TRBD1 or TRBD2 (5 bases each). V lost 2 bases, J lost 7 bases, and 12 bases lay in between. This CDR3 region has 14 residues. Germline assignment: CDR1 MNHNY and CDR2 SVGAGI (reference sequence).

This chain links TRBV27 with TRBJ1-1, with unresolved D. Trimming left V 2 bases short and J 3 bases short, with 13 bases between. CDR3 length equals 15 residues. In germline, CDR1 is MNHEY, CDR2 SMNVEV (reference sequence). The CDR3 DNA sequence: TGTGCCAGCAGTTTAATTAGGTCGTCGGACACTGAAGCTTTCTTT. Translation: CASSLIRSSDTEAFF.

The genes are TRBV4-1 and TRBJ1-5; D is unresolved. V gave up 0 bases and J gave up 5 bases, with 5 bases separating them. The CDR3 length is 13 residues. Germline CDR1 MGHRA, CDR2 YSYEKL. The CDR3 DNA follows: TGCGCCAGCAGCCAAGAGAGAGATCAGCCCCAGCATTTT. It specifies CASSQERDQPQHF.

The V gene is TRBV29-1, the J gene TRBJ2-6; TRBD1 is a possible D gene (5 bases). Trimming cost V 5 bases and J 4 bases, with 9 bases left between them. CDR1 and CDR2 from the germline V gene are SQVTM and ANQGSEA. This CDR3 contains 13 residues. The CDR3 spells CSVSGSGANVLTF. The CDR3, as DNA: TGCAGCGTTTCAGGGTCGGGGGCCAACGTCCTGACTTTC.

The sample holds one count of this clone. The rearrangement uses TRBV7-9 and TRBJ2-4; D remains unclear. The CDR3 extends over 12 amino acids. V was cut by 5 bases and J by 5 bases, with 7 bases left in between. The germline gives CDR1 SEHNR, CDR2 FQNEAQ (reference sequence). Written as DNA, the CDR3 is TGTGCCAGCAGCCTAGGACAAAACATTCAGTACTTC. Amino acid sequence: CASSLGQNIQYF.

The chain uses TRBV5-1 and TRBJ2-1, with 8 bases that match TRBD2. Germline loops: CDR1 SGHRS, CDR2 YFSETQ. The CDR3 consists of 16 residues. Unmatched junction bases numbered 10, after V lost 4 bases and J lost 4 bases. The CDR3 DNA follows: TGCGCCAGCAGCAAAACTAGCGGAGCTAATTACAATGAGCAGTTCTTC. Protein product: CASSKTSGANYNEQFF.

The chain employs TRBV6-5 and TRBJ2-7; 7 nucleotides align to TRBD2. CDR1 and CDR2 (germline): MNHEY, SVGAGI. The V gene end was trimmed by 5 bases and the J gene end by 6 bases; junction bases not matched to a gene: 4. This CDR3 has 12 residues. For the CDR3, the DNA is TGTGCCAGCAGTGGGGAGGGGCCCGAGCAGTACTTC. Its translation: CASSGEGPEQYF.

The rearrangement uses TRBV16 and TRBJ1-2, with D maybe TRBD1 (6 bases). The V end lost 6 bases, the J end lost 6 bases, and 14 bases lay between the germline ends. The length of the CDR3 is 13 residues. Germline CDR1 is KGHSY and CDR2 is FQNENV. The CDR3 is CASSPDRRNGYTF. The DNA for the CDR3 is TGTGCCAGCAGTCCAGACAGGCGGAATGGCTACACCTTC.

The chain combines TRBV5-1 with TRBJ2-5, with D perhaps matching TRBD1 (6 bases). This CDR3 contains 14 residues. The germline gives CDR1 SGHRS, CDR2 YFSETQ. Trimming took off 4 bases at V and 5 bases at J, with 15 bases between the two ends. Here the CDR3 reads CASSKDRPRETQYF. The CDR3 DNA sequence: TGCGCCAGCAGCAAAGACAGGCCGCGGGAGACCCAGTACTTC.

This clone came up a few times. The chain is built from TRBV19 and TRBJ2-7, with 9 positions matching TRBD1. Trimming cost V 10 bases and J 3 bases; bases outside gene matches: 4. The germline CDR1 and CDR2 sequences are LNHDA and SQIVND (reference sequence). This CDR3 has 12 amino acids. The CDR3 region has the DNA TGTGCCACGGGACAGGGTATCTACGAGCAGTACTTC. It is translated as CATGQGIYEQYF.

The chain employs TRBV2 and TRBJ2-7, with D perhaps matching TRBD2 (6 bases). Per the germline V gene, CDR1 is SNHLY and CDR2 is FYNNEI. Trimming removed 0 bases from V and 1 base from J, with 19 bases in between. The CDR3 sequence is 18 residues long. CDR3 sequence reads: CASSEAGLGGLGSYEQYF. In DNA form, the CDR3 reads TGTGCCAGCAGTGAAGCGGGGTTGGGGGGATTGGGTTCCTACGAGCAGTACTTC.

The rearrangement links TRBV28 to TRBJ2-5, with 9 bases lining up with TRBD1. The V and J ends lost 3 bases and 4 bases, in that order; junction bases with no gene match: 18. From germline, CDR1 is MDHEN and CDR2 SYDVKM. The CDR3 covers 19 residues. The CDR3 protein is CASSFLTTATGGVAETQYF. DNA for the CDR3: TGTGCCAGCAGTTTTCTTACTACGGCCACAGGGGGCGTTGCAGAGACCCAGTACTTC.

V usage is TRBV18 and J usage is TRBJ1-2; no reliable D call. Trimming left V 4 bases short and J 2 bases short, with 14 bases between. Looked up from germline, CDR1 is KGHSH and CDR2 is LQKENI. This CDR3 contains 15 residues. CDR3 in DNA: TGTGCCAGCTCACTGACACCAGGACGCAACTATGGCTACACCTTC. Translating gives CASSLTPGRNYGYTF. The full variable domain, in which reference TRBV18 and TRBJ1-2 provide the parts outside the CDR3, is NAGVMQNPRHLVRRRGQEARLRCSPMKGHSHVYWYRQLPEEGLKFMVYLQKENIIDESGMPKERFSAEFPKEGPSILRIQQVVRGDSAAYFCASSLTPGRNYGYTFGSGTRLTVV.

This clone was seen just once. The V and J genes are TRBV7-2 and TRBJ2-3; D may be TRBD2 (5 bases). V lost 8 bases and J 0 bases, leaving 12 bases between the germline ends. CDR1 SGHTA and CDR2 FQGNSA come from the germline V gene. The CDR3 extends over 14 amino acids. The CDR3 spells CASVARTSTDTQYF. The DNA for the CDR3 is TGTGCCAGCGTAGCCCGGACTAGCACAGATACGCAGTATTTT. Together with reference TRBV7-2 and TRBJ2-3, the CDR3 gives the full variable domain: GAGVSQSPSNKVTEKGKDVELRCDPISGHTALYWYRQSLGQGLEFLIYFQGNSAPDKSGLPSDRFSAERTGGSVSTLTIQRTQQEDSAVYLCASVARTSTDTQYFGPGTRLTVL.

The chain has TRBV4-3 and TRBJ1-2; 7 nucleotides line up with TRBD1. The ends lost 2 bases at V and 8 bases at J; junction bases unmatched: 8. Germline V gives CDR1 LGHNA, CDR2 YSLEER. This CDR3 comprises 14 residues. The CDR3 region is CASSQITGASGYTF. The DNA for the CDR3 is TGCGCCAGCAGCCAAATAACAGGGGCCTCCGGCTACACCTTC.

V is TRBV11-2 and J is TRBJ2-1; weak D call: TRBD2 (6 bases). Germline V gives CDR1 SGHAT, CDR2 FQNNGV. The CDR3 is 13 amino acids. Trimming cost V 3 bases and J 9 bases, with 12 bases left between them. The CDR3 DNA sequence: TGTGCCAGCAGCTTTACGGGAGCGATTGAGCAGTTCTTC. This gives the protein CASSFTGAIEQFF.

The rearrangement uses TRBV6-5 and TRBJ1-1; 9 nucleotides line up with TRBD1. Trimming at V came to 4 bases and at J to 1 base, leaving 1 base not matched to a gene. The CDR3 totals 14 residues. CDR1 is MNHEY, CDR2 SVGAGI, per germline. The CDR3 DNA reads as TGTGCCAGCAGTTCGGACAGGGGGAACACTGAAGCTTTCTTT. This codes for CASSSDRGNTEAFF.